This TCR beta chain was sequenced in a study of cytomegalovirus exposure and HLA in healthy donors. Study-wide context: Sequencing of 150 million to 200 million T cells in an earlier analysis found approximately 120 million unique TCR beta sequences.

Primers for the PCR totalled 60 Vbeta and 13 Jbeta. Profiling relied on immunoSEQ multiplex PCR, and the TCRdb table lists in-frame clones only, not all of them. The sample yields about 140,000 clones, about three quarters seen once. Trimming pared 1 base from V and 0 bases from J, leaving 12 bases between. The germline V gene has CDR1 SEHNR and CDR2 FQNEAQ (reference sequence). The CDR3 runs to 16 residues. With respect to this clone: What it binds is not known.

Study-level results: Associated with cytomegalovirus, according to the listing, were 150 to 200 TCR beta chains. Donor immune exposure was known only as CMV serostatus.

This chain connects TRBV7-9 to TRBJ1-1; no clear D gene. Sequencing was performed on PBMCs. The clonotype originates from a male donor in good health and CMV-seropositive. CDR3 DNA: TGTGCCAGCAGCTTAGACCGACTATTTATGAACACTGAAGCTTTCTTT. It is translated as CASSLDRLFMNTEAFF.